This T cell receptor beta chain was sequenced in a study of response to subunit inactivated influenza vaccine. Findings and caveats of the study: The study's authors posited that every seasonal influenza vaccination enlists few new T cells.

TCRdb recomputed calls from the RT-PCR reads with MiXCR, one row per CDR3 protein. The top ten hold roughly 25% of the sample, which has approximately 200,000 distinct CDR3 sequences, approximately 15% seen once. As regards this clonotype: As yet, its antigen is unknown.

The length of the CDR3 is 18 residues. V dropped 2 bases and J dropped 2 bases, with 19 bases sitting between them. Germline lookup yields CDR1 LGHDT and CDR2 YNNKEL (reference sequence). V and J are TRBV3-1 and TRBJ2-1, with a weak D call TRBD2 (7 bases). The sample in question was CD8+ T cells sorted from PBMCs, obtained roughly 5 days after vaccination. This TCR came from a man aged 50 to 59 who received an inactivated influenza vaccine. The CDR3 reads CASSQYSQAGAPYNEQFF. The CDR3 DNA reads as TGTGCCAGCAGCCAATACTCGCAGGCGGGGGCCCCCTACAATGAGCAGTTCTTC.